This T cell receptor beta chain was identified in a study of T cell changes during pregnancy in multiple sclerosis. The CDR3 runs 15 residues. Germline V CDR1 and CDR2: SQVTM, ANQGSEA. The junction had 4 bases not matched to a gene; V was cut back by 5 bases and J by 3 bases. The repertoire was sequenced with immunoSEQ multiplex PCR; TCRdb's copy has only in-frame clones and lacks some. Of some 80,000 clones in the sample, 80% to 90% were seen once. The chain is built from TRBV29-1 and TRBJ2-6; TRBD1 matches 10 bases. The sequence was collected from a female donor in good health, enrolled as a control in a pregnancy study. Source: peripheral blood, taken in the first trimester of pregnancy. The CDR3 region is CSVRQGANGANVLTF. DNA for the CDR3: TGCAGCGTTCGACAGGGGGCTAATGGGGCCAACGTCCTGACTTTC.